This T cell receptor beta chain is from a study of Graves' ophthalmopathy and Graves' hyperthyroidism. At the level of the study: Investigators collected peripheral blood at initial diagnosis, before any treatment was given.

The authors amplified TCR beta CDR3 regions, and they did so from RNA transcripts for repertoire sequencing. Investigators did first-round RT-PCR with HTBI primers, then second-round multiplex PCR. TCRdb used MiXCR to reprocess the multiplex PCR reads, holding one entry per CDR3 protein. This table has 300,000 to 400,000 distinct CDR3 sequences, 17% appearing once. Clinicians diagnosed using symptoms, serum thyroxine, TRAb, thyroid ultrasound and orbital computed tomography. The CDR3 is 16 residues long. V dropped 4 bases and J dropped 5; count of bases not matched to a gene: 5. Germline V lookup: CDR1 SGHVS, CDR2 FNYEAQ. Study-wide findings and caveats: Ophthalmopathy progression was predicted with 55% to 71% sensitivity and around 78% specificity.

This clonotype has at least ten counts. Its specificity is not known. The clonotype originates from an adult man with Graves' ophthalmopathy. V usage is TRBV7-6 and J usage is TRBJ2-2; 12 bases agree with TRBD2. Input material: peripheral blood. Here the CDR3 DNA reads TGTGCCAGCAGCTCCCGACTAGCGGGGGATACCGGGGAGCTGTTTTTT. As protein: CASSSRLAGDTGELFF. Drawing the rest from reference TRBV7-6 and TRBJ2-2, the complete variable domain is GAGVSQSPRYKVTKRGQDVALRCDPISGHVSLYWYRQALGQGPEFLTYFNYEAQQDKSGLPNDRFSAERPEGSISTLTIQRTEQRDSAMYRCASSSRLAGDTGELFFGEGSRLTVL.